This T cell receptor beta chain was recovered during a study of regulatory T cells in long-lasting Graves disease. Indicated time point: persistent/refractory GD, antithyroid drugs over 5 years with positive TRAb. Making the TCR library involved RNA that had been extracted from PBMCs. Sequencing libraries for TCR beta were prepared with iRepertoire HTBI primers and Arm-PCR of CDR3 regions. Per the original data handling: Identification yielded 60 or so TRBV and about 15 TRBJ segments across samples. MiXCR, run by TCRdb on the multiplex PCR reads, gives a single entry per CDR3 protein. The V and J calls and clone size come from TCRdb's table, not from the authors' own analysis. Here the sample spans fewer than 400,000 distinct CDR3 sequences, around 20% being singletons. CDR3 size: 15 residues. V was clipped by 1 base and J by 5 bases, with 15 bases between them. Per germline, CDR1 LNHNV and CDR2 YYDKDF (reference sequence).

Study-wide results and limits: The researchers studied only peripheral blood, not thyroid tissue.

On this clonotype: Its target is not known.

The V call is TRBV15, the J call TRBJ2-7; D is possibly TRBD2 (6 bases). This TCR derives from a female donor with Graves disease. The material was peripheral blood mononuclear cells (PBMCs), obtained when the disease was refractory, from a patient treated with antithyroid drugs. The CDR3 is CATSRVGREVDEQYF. The CDR3 coding sequence is TGTGCCACCAGCAGAGTTGGCAGGGAGGTCGACGAGCAGTACTTC.